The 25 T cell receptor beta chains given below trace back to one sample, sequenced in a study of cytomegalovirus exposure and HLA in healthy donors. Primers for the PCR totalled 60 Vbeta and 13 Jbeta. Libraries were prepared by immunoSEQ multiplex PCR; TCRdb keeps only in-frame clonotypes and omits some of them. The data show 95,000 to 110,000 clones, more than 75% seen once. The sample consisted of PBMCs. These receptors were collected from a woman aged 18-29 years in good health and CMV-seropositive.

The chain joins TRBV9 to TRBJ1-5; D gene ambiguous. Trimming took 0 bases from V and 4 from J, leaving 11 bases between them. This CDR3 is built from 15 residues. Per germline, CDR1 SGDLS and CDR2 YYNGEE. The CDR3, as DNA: TGTGCCAGCAGCGTAGATGGGAGGCCTAATCAGCCCCAGCATTTT. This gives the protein CASSVDGRPNQPQHF.

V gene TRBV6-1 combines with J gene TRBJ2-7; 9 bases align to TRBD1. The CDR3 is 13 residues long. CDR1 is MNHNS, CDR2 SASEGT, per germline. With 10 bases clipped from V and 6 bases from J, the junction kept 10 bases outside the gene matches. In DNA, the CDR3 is TGTGCCAACTCCCAAGGGACAGGGCTCGAGCAGTACTTC. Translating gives CANSQGTGLEQYF.

CDR3 residues: CSLSGTGGGETQYF. The CDR3 coding sequence is TGCAGCTTGTCGGGGACAGGGGGAGGGGAGACCCAGTACTTC. The chain joins TRBV29-1 to TRBJ2-5; TRBD1 agrees at 11 bases. Germline V CDR1 and CDR2: SQVTM, ANQGSEA. Germline trimming cut 8 bases from V and 5 bases from J; bases unmatched to any gene: 10. The CDR3 runs 14 residues.

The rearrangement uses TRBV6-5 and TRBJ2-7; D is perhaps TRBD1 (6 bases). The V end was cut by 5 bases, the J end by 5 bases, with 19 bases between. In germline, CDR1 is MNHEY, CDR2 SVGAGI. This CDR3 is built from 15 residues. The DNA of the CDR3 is TGTGCCAGCAGTGGACCTAGGGGGAGCCTAAACGAGCAGTACTTC. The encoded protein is CASSGPRGSLNEQYF.

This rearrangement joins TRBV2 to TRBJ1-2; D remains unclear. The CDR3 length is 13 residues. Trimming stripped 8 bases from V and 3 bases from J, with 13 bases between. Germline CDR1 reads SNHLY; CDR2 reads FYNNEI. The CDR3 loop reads CASVGDIDYGYTF. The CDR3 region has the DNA TGTGCCAGCGTCGGGGATATCGACTATGGCTACACCTTC.

CDR3 in DNA: TGTGCCAGCAGCTTCCGCCGGTCCGGCTACGAGCAGTACTTC. The encoded protein is CASSFRRSGYEQYF. The chain couples TRBV7-2 to TRBJ2-7; D is uncertain. Trimming removed 3 bases from V and 3 bases from J, with 12 bases in between. Looked up from germline, CDR1 is SGHTA and CDR2 is FQGNSA. This CDR3 is 14 amino acids long.

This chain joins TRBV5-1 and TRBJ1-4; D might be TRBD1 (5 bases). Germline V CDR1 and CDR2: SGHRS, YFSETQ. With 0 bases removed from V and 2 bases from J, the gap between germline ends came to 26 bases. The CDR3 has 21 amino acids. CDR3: CASSLGTTLRTPPSTNEKLFF. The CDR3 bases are TGCGCCAGCAGCTTGGGAACTACTCTACGGACACCCCCATCGACTAATGAAAAACTGTTTTTT.

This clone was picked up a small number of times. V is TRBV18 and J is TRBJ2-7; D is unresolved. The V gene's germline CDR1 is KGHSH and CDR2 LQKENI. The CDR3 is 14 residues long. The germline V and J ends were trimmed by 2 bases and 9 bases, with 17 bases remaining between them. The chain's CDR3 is CASSPTLETLGQYF. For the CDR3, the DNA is TGTGCCAGCTCACCAACCCTAGAAACCCTAGGGCAGTACTTC.

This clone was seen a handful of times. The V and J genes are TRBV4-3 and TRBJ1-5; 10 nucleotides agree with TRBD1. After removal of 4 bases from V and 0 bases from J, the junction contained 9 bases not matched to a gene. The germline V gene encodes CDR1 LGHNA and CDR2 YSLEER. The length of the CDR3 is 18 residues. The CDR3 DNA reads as TGCGCCAGCAGCCCCCGACAGGGGGCTTGGTATAGCAATCAGCCCCAGCATTTT. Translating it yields CASSPRQGAWYSNQPQHF.

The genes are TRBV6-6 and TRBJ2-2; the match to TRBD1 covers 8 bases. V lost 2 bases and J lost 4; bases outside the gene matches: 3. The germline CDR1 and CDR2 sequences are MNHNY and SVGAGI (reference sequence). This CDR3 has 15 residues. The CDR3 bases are TGTGCCAGCAGTTACCGTACAGGGGGCACCGGGGAGCTGTTTTTT. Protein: CASSYRTGGTGELFF.

In nucleotides, the CDR3 is TGTGCCAGCTCTCGGGAGGTCGGGGTATATGGCTACACCTTC. Protein: CASSREVGVYGYTF. This rearrangement joins TRBV18 to TRBJ1-2; D not certain. V was clipped by 6 bases and J by 5 bases, with 16 bases between them. This CDR3 contains 14 residues. Germline CDR1 KGHSH, CDR2 LQKENI.

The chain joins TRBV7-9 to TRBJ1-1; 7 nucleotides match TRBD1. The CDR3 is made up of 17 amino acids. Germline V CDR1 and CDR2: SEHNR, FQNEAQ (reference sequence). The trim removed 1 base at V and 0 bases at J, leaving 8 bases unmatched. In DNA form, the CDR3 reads TGTGCCAGCAGCTTAGGAAGGGACAGACTCATGAACACTGAAGCTTTCTTT. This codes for CASSLGRDRLMNTEAFF. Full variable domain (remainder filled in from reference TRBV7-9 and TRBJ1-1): DTGVSQNPRHKITKRGQNVTFRCDPISEHNRLYWYRQTLGQGPEFLTYFQNEAQLEKSRLLSDRFSAERPKGSFSTLEIQRTEQGDSAMYLCASSLGRDRLMNTEAFFGQGTRLTVV.

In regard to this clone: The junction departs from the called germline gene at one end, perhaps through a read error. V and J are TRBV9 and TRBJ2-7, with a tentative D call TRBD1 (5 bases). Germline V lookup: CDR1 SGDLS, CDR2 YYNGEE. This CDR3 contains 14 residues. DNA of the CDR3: TGTGCCAGCAGCGTTGCCTGGGGCTCCCACGAGCAGTACTTC. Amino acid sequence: CASSVAWGSHEQYF.

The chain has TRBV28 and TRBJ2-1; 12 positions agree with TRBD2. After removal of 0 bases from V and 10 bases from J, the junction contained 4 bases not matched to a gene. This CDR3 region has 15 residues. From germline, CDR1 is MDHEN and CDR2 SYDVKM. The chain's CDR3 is CASSLWTSGSSEQFF. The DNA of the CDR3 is TGTGCCAGCAGTTTATGGACTAGCGGGAGTTCGGAGCAGTTCTTC. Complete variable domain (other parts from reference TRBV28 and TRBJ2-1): DVKVTQSSRYLVKRTGEKVFLECVQDMDHENMFWYRQDPGLGLRLIYFSYDVKMKEKGDIPEGYSVSREKKERFSLILESASTNQTSMYLCASSLWTSGSSEQFFGPGTRLTVL.

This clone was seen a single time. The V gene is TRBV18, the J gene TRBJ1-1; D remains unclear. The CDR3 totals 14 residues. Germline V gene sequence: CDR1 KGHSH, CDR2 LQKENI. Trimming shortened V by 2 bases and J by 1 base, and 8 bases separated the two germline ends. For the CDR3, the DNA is TGTGCCAGCTCACCATTCTCACAGAACACTGAAGCTTTCTTT. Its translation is CASSPFSQNTEAFF.

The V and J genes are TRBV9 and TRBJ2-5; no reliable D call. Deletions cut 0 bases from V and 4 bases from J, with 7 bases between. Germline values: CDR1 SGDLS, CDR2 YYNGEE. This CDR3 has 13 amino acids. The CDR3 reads CASSVAAGETQYF. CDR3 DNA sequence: TGTGCCAGCAGCGTAGCGGCAGGAGAGACCCAGTACTTC. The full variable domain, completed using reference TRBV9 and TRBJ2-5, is DSGVTQTPKHLITATGQRVTLRCSPRSGDLSVYWYQQSLDQGLQFLIQYYNGEERAKGNILERFSAQQFPDLHSELNLSSLELGDSALYFCASSVAAGETQYFGPGTRLLVL.

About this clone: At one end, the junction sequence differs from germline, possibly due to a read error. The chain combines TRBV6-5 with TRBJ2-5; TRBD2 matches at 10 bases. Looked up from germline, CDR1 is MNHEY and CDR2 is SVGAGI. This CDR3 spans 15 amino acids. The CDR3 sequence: CAGSSGLAAQETQYF. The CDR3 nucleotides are TGTGCCGGCAGCTCTGGACTAGCGGCTCAAGAGACCCAGTACTTC.

The CDR3 loop is CASSLSAAYQETQYF. The CDR3 DNA sequence: TGTGCCAGCAGCTTATCGGCAGCGTACCAAGAGACCCAGTACTTC. The chain employs TRBV7-2 and TRBJ2-5; D gene ambiguous. This CDR3 has 15 residues. The ends were cut back, 2 bases at V and 0 bases at J, with 10 bases in the middle. CDR1 is SGHTA, CDR2 FQGNSA, per germline.

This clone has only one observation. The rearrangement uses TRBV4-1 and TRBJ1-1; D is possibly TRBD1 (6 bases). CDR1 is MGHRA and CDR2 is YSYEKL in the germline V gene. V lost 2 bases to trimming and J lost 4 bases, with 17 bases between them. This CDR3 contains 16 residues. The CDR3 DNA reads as TGCGCCAGCAGCCAACCCCCGAGGGGGATCGCCACTGAAGCTTTCTTT. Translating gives CASSQPPRGIATEAFF.

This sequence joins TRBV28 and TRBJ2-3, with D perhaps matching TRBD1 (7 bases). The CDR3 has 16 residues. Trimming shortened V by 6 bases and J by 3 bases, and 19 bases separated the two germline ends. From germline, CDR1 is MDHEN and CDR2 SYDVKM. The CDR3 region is CASSPLLTGRTDTQYF. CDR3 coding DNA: TGTGCCAGCAGCCCCCTCCTGACAGGGAGGACAGATACGCAGTATTTT.

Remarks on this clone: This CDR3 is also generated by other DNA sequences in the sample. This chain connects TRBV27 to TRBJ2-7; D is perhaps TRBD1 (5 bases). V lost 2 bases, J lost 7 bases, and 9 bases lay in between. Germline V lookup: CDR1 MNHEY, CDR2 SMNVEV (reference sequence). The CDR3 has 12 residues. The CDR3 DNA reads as TGTGCCAGCAGTTTACAGGGTTCTGAGCAGTACTTC. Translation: CASSLQGSEQYF.

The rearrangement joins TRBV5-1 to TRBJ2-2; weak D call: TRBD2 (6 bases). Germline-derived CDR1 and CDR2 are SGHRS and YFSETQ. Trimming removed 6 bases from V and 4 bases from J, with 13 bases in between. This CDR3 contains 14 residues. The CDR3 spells CASTSLGGTGELFF. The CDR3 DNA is TGCGCCAGCACCTCCCTGGGGGGCACCGGGGAGCTGTTTTTT.

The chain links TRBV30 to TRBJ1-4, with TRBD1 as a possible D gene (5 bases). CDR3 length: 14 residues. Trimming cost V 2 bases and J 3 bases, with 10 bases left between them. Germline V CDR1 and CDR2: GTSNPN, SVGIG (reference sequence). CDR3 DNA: TGTGCCTGGAGTCGGGGGGGATCTAATGAAAAACTGTTTTTT. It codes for CAWSRGGSNEKLFF. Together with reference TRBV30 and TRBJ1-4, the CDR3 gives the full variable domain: SQTIHQWPATLVQPVGSPLSLECTVEGTSNPNLYWYRQAAGRGLQLLFYSVGIGQISSEVPQNLSASRPQDRQFILSSKKLLLSDSGFYLCAWSRGGSNEKLFFGSGTQLSVL.

CDR3 region: CASSRGTGDGYTF. The CDR3 DNA reads as TGTGCCAGCAGTCGTGGGACAGGGGATGGCTACACCTTC. The gene calls are TRBV7-9 and TRBJ1-2; 10 bases are a match to TRBD1. The CDR3 is 13 amino acids. Germline loops: CDR1 SEHNR, CDR2 FQNEAQ (reference sequence). After removal of 6 bases from V and 6 bases from J, the junction contained 4 bases not matched to a gene.

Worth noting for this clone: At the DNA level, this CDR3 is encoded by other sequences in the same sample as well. In DNA, the CDR3 is TGCAGCGTTGGACAGGGTGCCTCTGGAAACACCATATATTTT. This translates into CSVGQGASGNTIYF. The chain is built from TRBV29-1 and TRBJ1-3; TRBD1 matches at 7 bases. The CDR3 consists of 14 residues. With V trimmed by 4 bases and J by 0 bases, 3 bases remained unmatched. Per germline, CDR1 SQVTM and CDR2 ANQGSEA.